Sequencing of this TCR beta chain was carried out in a study of blood T cell repertoires in COVID-19. Original processing notes: The assay estimated nucleated cells by amplifying reference gene primers. Generated by immunoSEQ multiplex PCR, the TCRdb table keeps only in-frame clones and is missing some. V, J and clone size were drawn from that table, and D and trimming were deduced from the DNA. Of 200,000 to 250,000 clones in the sample, about 88% were seen once. The germline CDR1 and CDR2 sequences are ENHRY and SYGVKD. The CDR3 loop spans 12 amino acids. Trimming took 10 bases from V and 8 from J, leaving 17 bases between them. Adults between about 18 and 95 years of age took part from 20 to 25 US areas. Membership in each cohort depended on participant-reported clinical history. Resolution of symptoms, clearance, or two negative PCRs was present in recovered Cohort 3 donors.

The source is a woman aged 25 to 45 who had recovered from COVID-19. This chain links TRBV10-3 with TRBJ1-2; TRBD1 might be the D (6 bases). Sequencing input: PBMCs or T cells enriched from blood (not recorded which). The CDR3 DNA reads TGTGCCACCAAATCGGGGGGCCGGGGCTACACCTTC. Translation gives CATKSGGRGYTF.